A selection of T cell receptor beta chains follows, all from one sample in a study of T-cell memory formation after mild COVID-19. Via MiXCR, TCRdb re-called the 5' RACE reads, giving one row per CDR3 protein. The sample includes roughly 400,000 distinct CDR3 sequences, approximately 24% of them seen just once. The material sequenced was PBMCs or a T cell subset sorted from them (not recorded which). The receptor source for this set is an adult woman who had mild COVID-19 (a few samples of this study predate the infection). Cell type and time point are not known. Both conserved end residues are trimmed from each CDR3. The order of the fields is J gene, CDR3 length, V gene, CDR3 protein.

J: TRBJ1-1
length: 11
V: TRBV19
CDR3: ASSIALNTEAF

J: TRBJ1-1
length: 10
V: TRBV20-1
CDR3: SAFDRGLEAF

J: TRBJ2-3
length: 15
V: TRBV4-1
CDR3: ASSQEELGYSTDTQY

J: TRBJ1-5
length: 12
V: TRBV9
CDR3: ASSVGSGNQPQH

J: TRBJ2-7
length: 12
V: TRBV4-1
CDR3: ASSQVWLPYEQY

J: TRBJ2-5
length: 11
V: TRBV7-6
CDR3: ASSLSQGQTQY

J: TRBJ2-5
length: 10
V: TRBV29-1
CDR3: SYLRTEETQY

J: TRBJ1-1
length: 13
V: TRBV7-2
CDR3: ASSLTQTGAPRAF

J: TRBJ2-5
length: 11
V: TRBV7-9
CDR3: ASSPRLRETQY

J: TRBJ2-3
length: 14
V: TRBV3-1
CDR3: ASSPEAGAATDTQY

J: TRBJ2-5
length: 12
V: TRBV4-3
CDR3: ASSPLGTGETQY

J: TRBJ2-1
length: 9
V: TRBV20-1
CDR3: SAGTYNEQF

J: TRBJ2-7
length: 15
V: TRBV7-9
CDR3: ASSSTSGRAVPHEQY

J: TRBJ2-5
length: 13
V: TRBV4-1
CDR3: ASSQAPKSGETQY

J: TRBJ2-1
length: 12
V: TRBV6-2/TRBV6-3
CDR3: ASSYVGGTNEQF

J: TRBJ2-3
length: 14
V: TRBV9
CDR3: ASSVNRGSGTDTQY

J: TRBJ2-7
length: 11
V: TRBV12-3/TRBV12-4
CDR3: ASGLAGGYEQY

J: TRBJ1-1
length: 12
V: TRBV5-1
CDR3: ASRSDRGRTEAF

J: TRBJ1-2
length: 12
V: TRBV12-5
CDR3: ASGLVGTNYGYT

J: TRBJ2-7
length: 12
V: TRBV5-1
CDR3: ASSSQGFGNEQY

J: TRBJ1-1
length: 11
V: TRBV2
CDR3: ASSPRVETEAF

J: TRBJ1-4
length: 14
V: TRBV20-1
CDR3: SARDPRQPLNEKLF

J: TRBJ2-5
length: 15
V: TRBV11-2
CDR3: ASSDTRRTSGTETQY

J: TRBJ1-5
length: 15
V: TRBV7-9
CDR3: ASSRDPTGSSNQAQH

J: TRBJ2-1
length: 11
V: TRBV5-6
CDR3: ASSLFGGNEQF

J: TRBJ1-1
length: 13
V: TRBV27
CDR3: ASTLRGLMNTEAF

J: TRBJ2-5
length: 12
V: TRBV7-8
CDR3: ASSSNRGSETQY

J: TRBJ1-6
length: 12
V: TRBV6-5
CDR3: ASSPVSGVSPLH

J: TRBJ2-1
length: 11
V: TRBV20-1
CDR3: SAPDGSHNEQF

J: TRBJ2-3
length: 14
V: TRBV11-2
CDR3: ASSPLAGYGTDTQY

J: TRBJ1-1
length: 11
V: TRBV11-2
CDR3: ASSSTEDTEAF

J: TRBJ1-2
length: 13
V: TRBV3-1
CDR3: ASSQTGGITYGYT

J: TRBJ1-3
length: 12
V: TRBV15
CDR3: ATSRQGFGNTIY

J: TRBJ2-1
length: 15
V: TRBV14
CDR3: ASSPAGLAGGSNEQF

J: TRBJ2-2
length: 14
V: TRBV7-6
CDR3: ASSLGNRGQSGELF

J: TRBJ2-7
length: 9
V: TRBV10-3
CDR3: AISGTGPQY

J: TRBJ2-1
length: 13
V: TRBV5-1
CDR3: ASSVSGGSYNEQF

J: TRBJ2-1
length: 14
V: TRBV12-3/TRBV12-4
CDR3: ASSLRAGGSFNEQF

J: TRBJ1-2
length: 11
V: TRBV12-3/TRBV12-4
CDR3: ASRSQGTYGYT

J: TRBJ1-1
length: 14
V: TRBV29-1
CDR3: SVEDIMGPAETEAF

J: TRBJ2-1
length: 11
V: TRBV5-1
CDR3: ASKAVTYNEQF